This record looks at one T cell receptor (beta chain) sequence and its context. Its antigen is unknown. Libraries were prepared by immunoSEQ multiplex PCR; TCRdb keeps only in-frame clonotypes and omits some of them. The data hold some 150,000 clones, with roughly 90% observed a single time. These data come from a study of T cell responses to AZD1222 COVID-19 vaccine. V lost 3 bases and J lost 2, with 11 bases in between. CDR1 MNHEY and CDR2 SMNVEV come from the germline V gene (reference sequence). This CDR3 is built from 14 residues. Study results and limitations: The breadth and depth of Spike-specific TCRs increased once two AZD1222 doses had been given. Among vaccine-associated CD4 TCRs, coverage spanned spike, with dominance at 160-218 and 743-854. Of spike-specific TCRs, nearly half reportedly target regions left unmutated in variants. Baseline antibody screening turned up just six seropositive AZD1222 recipients.

This clonotype was obtained from an adult in good health. This specimen was peripheral blood, taken on day 0 of AZD1222 vaccination. V gene TRBV27 combines with J gene TRBJ2-7; D remains ambiguous. CDR3 nucleotides: TGTGCCAGCAGTTTTGGTGGATCTCCCTACGAGCAGTACTTC. Amino acid sequence: CASSFGGSPYEQYF.